These 18 T cell receptor beta chains were sequenced from one sample in a study of early T cells in non-severe SARS-CoV-2 infection (dated by TCRdb to the early 2020s). Libraries were built with 5' RACE. TCRdb records NextSeq 500 as the sequencer. The public sequencing data were trimmed at Q25 with fastp and processed into clonotypes with MiXCR by TCRdb, which kept only in-frame beta chains. CDR3 protein duplicates are merged, each entry listing the most common genes and DNA. The sample contains 40,000 to 55,000 distinct CDR3 sequences, 3% to 4% of them found a single time. The ten most abundant clones make up about 3% of the sample. Sequenced input: whole blood. These receptors all stem from an adult who was a healthcare worker with PCR-confirmed SARS-CoV-2 infection or an uninfected control (not recorded which).

The chain uses TRBV15 and TRBJ2-5; D is undetermined. The germline V gene encodes CDR1 LNHNV and CDR2 YYDKDF (reference sequence). This CDR3 region has 15 residues. The germline V and J ends were trimmed by 0 bases and 5 bases, with 13 bases remaining between them. CDR3 amino acids: CATSRDFTTRETQYF. The DNA for the CDR3 is TGTGCCACCAGCAGAGATTTCACCACACGGGAGACCCAGTACTTC.

This clonotype appeared many times. The chain links TRBV4-1 to TRBJ1-1; possible D gene TRBD1, 6 bases. V was pared by 5 bases and J by 0 bases, with 19 bases between. CDR1 MGHRA and CDR2 YSYEKL come from the germline V gene. The CDR3 totals 17 residues. The CDR3 region has the DNA TGCGCCAGCAGCTCTGACTTCGAGGGGGGGGTGAACACTGAAGCTTTCTTT. Translating it yields CASSSDFEGGVNTEAFF.

In this sample, this clonotype turned up many times. The chain joins TRBV18 to TRBJ1-3, with D unclear. Trimming removed 6 bases at V and 0 bases at J, with 6 bases between. This CDR3 is built from 13 residues. Germline loops: CDR1 KGHSH, CDR2 LQKENI. DNA for the CDR3: TGTGCCAGCTCGACGGGCTCTGGAAACACCATATATTTT. As protein: CASSTGSGNTIYF.

This clonotype was counted ten times or more. This chain joins TRBV18 and TRBJ1-3; D remains ambiguous. The CDR3 length is 17 residues. V dropped 5 bases and J dropped 0 bases, with 17 bases sitting between them. The V gene's germline CDR1 is KGHSH and CDR2 LQKENI. The CDR3 loop reads CASSSLETVSSGNTIYF. The CDR3 nucleotides read TGTGCCAGCTCATCCCTGGAAACCGTCAGCTCTGGAAACACCATATATTTT. Combining the CDR3 with reference TRBV18 and TRBJ1-3 gives the whole variable domain NAGVMQNPRHLVRRRGQEARLRCSPMKGHSHVYWYRQLPEEGLKFMVYLQKENIIDESGMPKERFSAEFPKEGPSILRIQQVVRGDSAAYFCASSSLETVSSGNTIYFGEGSWLTVV.

This clonotype was seen repeatedly, ten times or more. This chain joins TRBV11-3 and TRBJ1-3, with 7 bases lining up with TRBD1. The germline CDR1 and CDR2 sequences are SGHNT and YENEEA. There are 17 residues in the CDR3. V shed 3 bases, J shed 0 bases, and the junction held 8 bases outside the gene matches. The CDR3 loop is CASSFGDSYFSGNTIYF. The CDR3 nucleotides read TGTGCCAGCAGCTTTGGGGACAGTTATTTCTCTGGAAACACCATATATTTT. The whole variable domain, filled in from reference TRBV11-3 and TRBJ1-3, reads EAGVVQSPRYKIIEKKQPVAFWCNPISGHNTLYWYLQNLGQGPELLIRYENEEAVDDSQLPKDRFSAERLKGVDSTLKIQPAELGDSAVYLCASSFGDSYFSGNTIYFGEGSWLTVV.

The table lists this clonotype with many counts. The chain carries TRBV10-1 and TRBJ1-1; D unresolved. Germline V CDR1 and CDR2: WNHNN, SYGVQD (reference sequence). V gave up 0 bases and J gave up 5 bases, with 7 bases separating them. CDR3 length: 13 amino acids. In nucleotides, the CDR3 is TGCGCCAGCAGTGAGTCTGGGCGGACTGAAGCTTTCTTT. Amino acids: CASSESGRTEAFF.

Ten or more counts support this clonotype. The V and J genes are TRBV6-5 and TRBJ2-5, with 14 bases that match TRBD2. V lost 5 bases, J lost 2 bases, and 4 bases stayed unmatched. The CDR3 length is 16 residues. Germline CDR1 reads MNHEY; CDR2 reads SVGAGI. CDR3 region: CASSPRLAGGQETQYF. As DNA, the CDR3 is TGTGCCAGCAGTCCACGACTAGCGGGAGGGCAAGAGACCCAGTACTTC.

This clonotype was counted only a few times. The chain employs TRBV7-9 and TRBJ1-1, with a weak D call TRBD1 (5 bases). The CDR3 extends over 14 amino acids. CDR1 and CDR2 from the germline V gene are SEHNR and FQNEAQ (reference sequence). The V gene lost 0 bases and the J gene lost 11 bases, with 16 bases spanning the gap. The CDR3 sequence: CASSLARDVASAFF. DNA for the CDR3: TGTGCCAGCAGCTTAGCGCGGGACGTCGCGTCCGCTTTCTTT.

The chain has TRBV5-5 and TRBJ2-3; D perhaps matches TRBD2 (6 bases). This CDR3 contains 15 residues. Germline CDR1 is SGHKS and CDR2 is YYEKEE (reference sequence). The V gene lost 4 bases and the J gene lost 4 bases, with 16 bases spanning the gap. The CDR3 protein is CASSTALGGADTQYF. In DNA, the CDR3 is TGTGCCAGCAGCACCGCCCTGGGAGGTGCAGATACGCAGTATTTT.

This clonotype has a count of ten or more. The rearrangement uses TRBV11-3 and TRBJ2-1, with D unresolved. The CDR3 has 15 residues. Trimming took 0 bases from V and 9 from J, leaving 15 bases between them. Looked up from germline, CDR1 is SGHNT and CDR2 is YENEEA. CDR3 loop: CASSLEAIRRGEQFF. In DNA, the CDR3 is TGTGCCAGCAGCTTAGAGGCTATTCGGCGAGGTGAGCAGTTCTTC.

Many counts were recorded for this clonotype. The chain couples TRBV3-1 to TRBJ2-1, with 7 bases that match TRBD2. V shed 1 base, J shed 0 bases, and the junction held 3 bases outside the gene matches. The CDR3 sequence is 16 residues long. Germline CDR1 reads LGHDT; CDR2 reads YNNKEL (reference sequence). The CDR3 protein is CASSQGGRVSYNEQFF. CDR3 in DNA: TGTGCCAGCAGCCAAGGGGGGAGGGTCTCCTACAATGAGCAGTTCTTC.

The table lists this clonotype with many counts. Its ends do not fully match the called genes, so a read error is possible. V and J are TRBV3-1 and TRBJ2-1; 8 positions match TRBD2. This CDR3 contains 13 residues. Germline CDR1 reads LGHDT; CDR2 reads YNNKEL (reference sequence). The CDR3 DNA reads TGTGCCAGCAGCCAAGGCCCCAGCGGGGGTATAATCTTC. The encoded protein is CASSQGPSGGIIF.

The chain couples TRBV20-1 to TRBJ2-3, with 8 bases fitting TRBD1. The CDR3 runs to 13 residues. V shed 5 bases, J shed 2 bases, and the junction held 3 bases outside the gene matches. Germline CDR1 reads DFQATT; CDR2 reads SNEGSKA (reference sequence). CDR3 sequence (DNA): TGCAGTGCTCCGGACAGGGCCACAGATACGCAGTATTTT. Translating gives CSAPDRATDTQYF.

About this clonotype itself: Given a much more abundant clone one base away, this may be a read error. The chain uses TRBV25-1 and TRBJ1-1; 9 bases align to TRBD1. Trimming cost V 10 bases and J 6 bases; bases outside gene matches: 12. CDR1 and CDR2 (germline): MGHDK, SYGVNS. The CDR3 spans 14 residues. Here the CDR3 DNA reads TGTGCCAACAGATCCGGGACAGGGAGCTCTGAAGCTTTCTTT. This sequence encodes CANRSGTGSSEAFF.

Remarks on this clonotype: A read error may be the cause here, since a much bigger clone is one base away. V gene TRBV7-6 combines with J gene TRBJ2-7; weak D call: TRBD2 (6 bases). CDR1 and CDR2 from the germline V gene are SGHVS and FNYEAQ. The CDR3 is 14 amino acids. CDR3 sequence reads: CVSSLKAGGREQYF. In DNA form, the CDR3 reads TGTGTCAGCAGCTTAAAGGCCGGGGGAAGGGAGCAGTACTTC.

The rearrangement joins TRBV20-1 to TRBJ2-3; TRBD2 matches 11 bases. The CDR3 totals 15 residues. V gave up 3 bases and J gave up 6 bases; unmatched junction bases: 8. Germline V gene sequence: CDR1 DFQATT, CDR2 SNEGSKA (reference sequence). This CDR3 reads CSARRSGRATDTQYF. In nucleotides, the CDR3 is TGCAGTGCTAGGCGTAGCGGGAGGGCCACGGATACGCAGTATTTT.

This clonotype was observed at least ten times. The chain is built from TRBV3-1 and TRBJ1-1; no firm D call. The germline gives CDR1 LGHDT, CDR2 YNNKEL (reference sequence). Trimming shortened V by 3 bases and J by 1 base, and 12 bases separated the two germline ends. The CDR3 extends over 15 amino acids. The CDR3 loop is CASSHATLGNTEAFF. CDR3 nucleotides: TGTGCCAGCAGCCACGCTACTCTCGGGAACACTGAAGCTTTCTTT.

The sample holds many counts of this clonotype. The V call is TRBV11-2, the J call TRBJ1-5; D is perhaps TRBD1 (6 bases). V lost 1 base to trimming and J lost 0 bases, with 13 bases between them. This CDR3 is built from 17 residues. CDR1 SGHAT and CDR2 FQNNGV come from the germline V gene. The DNA of the CDR3 is TGTGCCAGCAGCTTAGTAGGGGGACGGGGTAGCAATCAGCCCCAGCATTTT. It codes for CASSLVGGRGSNQPQHF.